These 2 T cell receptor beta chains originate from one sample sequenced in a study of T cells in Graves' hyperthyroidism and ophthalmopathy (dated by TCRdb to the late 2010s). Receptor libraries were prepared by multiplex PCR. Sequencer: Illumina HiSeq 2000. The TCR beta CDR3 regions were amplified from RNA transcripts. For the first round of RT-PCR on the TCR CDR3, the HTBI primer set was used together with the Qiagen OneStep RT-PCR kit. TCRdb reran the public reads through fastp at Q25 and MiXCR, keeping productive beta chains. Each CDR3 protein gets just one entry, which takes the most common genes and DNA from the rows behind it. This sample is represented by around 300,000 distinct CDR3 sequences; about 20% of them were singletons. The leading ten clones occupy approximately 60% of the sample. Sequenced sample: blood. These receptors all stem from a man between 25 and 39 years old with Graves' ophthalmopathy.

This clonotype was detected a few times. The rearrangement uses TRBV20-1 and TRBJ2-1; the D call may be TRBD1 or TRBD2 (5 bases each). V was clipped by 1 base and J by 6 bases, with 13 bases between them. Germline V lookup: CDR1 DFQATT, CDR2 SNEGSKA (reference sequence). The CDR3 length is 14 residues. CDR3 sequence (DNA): TGCAGTGCTAGAGGCTGGGACCCGCGCAATGAGCAGTTCTTC. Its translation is CSARGWDPRNEQFF.

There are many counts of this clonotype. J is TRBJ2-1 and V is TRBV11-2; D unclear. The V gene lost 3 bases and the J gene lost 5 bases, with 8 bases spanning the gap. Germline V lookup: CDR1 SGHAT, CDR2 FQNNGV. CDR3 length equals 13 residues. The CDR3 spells CASSFWGNNEQFF. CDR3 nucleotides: TGTGCCAGCAGCTTTTGGGGAAACAATGAGCAGTTCTTC. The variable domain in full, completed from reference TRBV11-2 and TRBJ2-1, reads EAGVAQSPRYKIIEKRQSVAFWCNPISGHATLYWYQQILGQGPKLLIQFQNNGVVDDSQLPKDRFSAERLKGVDSTLKIQPAKLEDSAVYLCASSFWGNNEQFFGPGTRLTVL.